The 9 T cell receptor beta chains given below trace back to one sample, sequenced in a study of T cell responses to AZD1222 COVID-19 vaccine. Clones were read by immunoSEQ multiplex PCR, and TCRdb kept only the in-frame ones, dropping some. The sample yields 150,000 or so clones, 85% to 95% seen once. The sample consisted of peripheral blood, taken on day 0 of AZD1222 vaccination. All receptors come from an adult in good health.

The chain is built from TRBV15 and TRBJ1-1, with D possibly being TRBD1 (5 bases). The CDR3 has 12 residues. Per germline, CDR1 LNHNV and CDR2 YYDKDF (reference sequence). Trimming shortened V by 8 bases and J by 4 bases, and 11 bases separated the two germline ends. CDR3 protein: CATGQGTTEAFF. The CDR3, as DNA: TGTGCCACCGGGCAGGGCACCACTGAAGCTTTCTTT. Drawing the rest from reference TRBV15 and TRBJ1-1, the complete variable domain is DAMVIQNPRYQVTQFGKPVTLSCSQTLNHNVMYWYQQKSSQAPKLLFHYYDKDFNNEADTPDNFQSRRPNTSFCFLDIRSPGLGDTAMYLCATGQGTTEAFFGQGTRLTVV.

This clone came up once. The chain employs TRBV30 and TRBJ1-1; 8 nucleotides match TRBD1. The CDR3 sequence is 13 residues long. The germline CDR1 and CDR2 sequences are GTSNPN and SVGIG (reference sequence). The ends lost 8 bases at V and 7 bases at J; junction bases unmatched: 12. The CDR3, as DNA: TGTGCCCGGAAGGGCAGGGGGCAGGGTGAAGCTTTCTTT. Translation gives CARKGRGQGEAFF.

The rearrangement links TRBV5-1 to TRBJ2-3; 9 positions agree with TRBD2. The trim removed 4 bases at V and 2 bases at J, leaving 14 bases unmatched. The CDR3 is made up of 18 amino acids. CDR1 is SGHRS and CDR2 is YFSETQ in the germline V gene. DNA of the CDR3: TGCGCCAGCAGCGTGAGAGCGCCAGCGGGACTAGCCACAGATACGCAGTATTTT. Translation gives CASSVRAPAGLATDTQYF. Based on the CDR3 plus reference TRBV5-1 and TRBJ2-3, the full variable domain is KAGVTQTPRYLIKTRGQQVTLSCSPISGHRSVSWYQQTPGQGLQFLFEYFSETQRNKGNFPGRFSGRQFSNSRSEMNVSTLELGDSALYLCASSVRAPAGLATDTQYFGPGTRLTVL.

This rearrangement joins TRBV4-1 to TRBJ2-1; the D is unclear. The CDR3 consists of 14 residues. The V gene lost 2 bases and the J gene lost 9 bases, with 14 bases spanning the gap. In germline, CDR1 is MGHRA, CDR2 YSYEKL. The CDR3 here is CASSQSAAPSEQFF. In DNA form, the CDR3 reads TGCGCCAGCAGCCAATCCGCCGCACCGAGTGAGCAGTTCTTC.

The chain links TRBV30 to TRBJ1-1; a possible D gene is TRBD1 (5 bases). The CDR3 length is 13 residues. Trimming removed 0 bases from V and 6 bases from J, with 11 bases in between. The germline gives CDR1 GTSNPN, CDR2 SVGIG (reference sequence). CDR3 sequence reads: CAWSVRGVPEAFF. CDR3 DNA: TGTGCCTGGAGTGTACGGGGGGTCCCTGAAGCTTTCTTT. The full variable domain, completed using reference TRBV30 and TRBJ1-1, is SQTIHQWPATLVQPVGSPLSLECTVEGTSNPNLYWYRQAAGRGLQLLFYSVGIGQISSEVPQNLSASRPQDRQFILSSKKLLLSDSGFYLCAWSVRGVPEAFFGQGTRLTVV.

In the case of this clone: The junction departs from germline at one end; a sequencing error may be responsible. This chain joins TRBV7-2 and TRBJ2-3; no firm D call. CDR3 length equals 14 residues. Germline CDR1 and CDR2: SGHTA and FQGNSA. In nucleotides, the CDR3 is TGTGCCAGCAGCGTAGCAGGTTTCACAGATACGCAGTATTTT. It codes for CASSVAGFTDTQYF.

This sequence joins TRBV20-1 and TRBJ2-7; 9 nucleotides line up with TRBD1. Germline values: CDR1 DFQATT, CDR2 SNEGSKA (reference sequence). V dropped 6 bases and J dropped 2; count of bases not matched to a gene: 8. The CDR3 spans 14 residues. This CDR3 is CSASTGGVPYEQYF. Written as DNA, the CDR3 is TGCAGTGCAAGTACAGGGGGCGTCCCCTACGAGCAGTACTTC.

The chain couples TRBV19 to TRBJ2-1, with D perhaps matching TRBD2 (5 bases). CDR3 length: 15 residues. V was shortened by 1 base and J by 7 bases, with 14 bases between the two germline ends. Germline V lookup: CDR1 LNHDA, CDR2 SQIVND (reference sequence). The CDR3 region is CASSIVGLAENEQFF. The CDR3 DNA follows: TGTGCCAGTAGTATAGTCGGACTCGCGGAGAATGAGCAGTTCTTC.

The CDR3 region is CASGSGQGATEAFF. CDR3 sequence (DNA): TGTGCTAGTGGTTCAGGACAGGGGGCGACTGAAGCTTTCTTT. The V gene is TRBV12-5, the J gene TRBJ1-1; 11 nucleotides agree with TRBD1. This CDR3 region has 14 residues. Germline V gene data show CDR1 as LGHNT and CDR2 as FRNRAP. V was pared by 4 bases and J by 5 bases, with 3 bases of the junction left unmatched.